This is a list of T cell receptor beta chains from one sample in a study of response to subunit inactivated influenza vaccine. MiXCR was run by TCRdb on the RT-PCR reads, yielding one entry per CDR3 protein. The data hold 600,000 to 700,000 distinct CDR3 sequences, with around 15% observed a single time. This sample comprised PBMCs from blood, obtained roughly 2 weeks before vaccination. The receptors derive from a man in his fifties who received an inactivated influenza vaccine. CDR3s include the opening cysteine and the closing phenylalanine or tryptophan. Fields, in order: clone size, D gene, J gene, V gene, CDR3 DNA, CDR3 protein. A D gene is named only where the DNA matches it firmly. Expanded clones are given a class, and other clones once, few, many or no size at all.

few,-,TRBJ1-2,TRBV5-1,TGCGCCAGCAGCTTGGCCGCGACTGCACTACCCTATGGCTACACCTTC,CASSLAATALPYGYTF
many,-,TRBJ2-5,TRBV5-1,TGCGCCAGCAGCCAGATGGCCCTCCAAGAGACCCAGTACTTC,CASSQMALQETQYF
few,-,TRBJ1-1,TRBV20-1,TGCAGTGCTAGAGATCCGGGGAGGTCGAACACTGAAGCTTTTTTT,CSARDPGRSNTEAFF
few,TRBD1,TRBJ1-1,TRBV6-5,TGTGCCAGCAGTTACTCACCAGGGGGCGTTGACACTGAAGCTTTCTTT,CASSYSPGGVDTEAFF
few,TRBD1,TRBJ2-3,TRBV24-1,TGTGCCACCCAAAGCCCAGGGACAGGCACAGATACGCAGTATTTT,CATQSPGTGTDTQYF
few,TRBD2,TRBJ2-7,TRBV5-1,TGCGCCAGCAGCGGGGGGACTAGCGGCATCTACGAGCAGTACTTC,CASSGGTSGIYEQYF
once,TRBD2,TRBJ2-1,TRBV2,TGTGCCAGCAGTGAAGAGGTCCTAGCGGCTAGCTCCTACAATGAGCAGTTCTTC,CASSEEVLAASSYNEQFF
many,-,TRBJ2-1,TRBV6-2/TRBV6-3,TGTGCCAGCAGCCCCCAACTCGGAAATACTGAGCAGTTCTTC,CASSPQLGNTEQFF
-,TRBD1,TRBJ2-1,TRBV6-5,TGTGCCAGCAGTTACTCGGTACAGGGGGCGAATGAGCAGTTCTTC,CASSYSVQGANEQFF
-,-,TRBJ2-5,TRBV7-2,TGTGCCAGCAGCTTAGATGCGGGCCGAGGGACCCAGTACTTC,CASSLDAGRGTQYF
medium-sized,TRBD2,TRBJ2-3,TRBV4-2,TGTGCCAGCAGCCAAGGGAACGGCGGGAGACTGGCAGATACGCAGTATTTT,CASSQGNGGRLADTQYF
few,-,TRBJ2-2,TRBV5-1,TGCGCCAGCAGCCTGGCTTGGACAACGAACACCGGGGAGCTGTTTTTT,CASSLAWTTNTGELFF
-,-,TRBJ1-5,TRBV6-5,TGTGCCAGCAGTTGGACAGCGGCGGGTCAGCCCCAGCATTTT,CASSWTAAGQPQHF
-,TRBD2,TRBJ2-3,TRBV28,TGTGCCAGCAGCCGACTAGCGGGGTCTAGCACAGATACGCAGTATTTT,CASSRLAGSSTDTQYF
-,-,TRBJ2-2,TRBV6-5,TGTGCCAGCAGTTACAGACCTTCGAACACCGGGGAGCTGTTTTTT,CASSYRPSNTGELFF
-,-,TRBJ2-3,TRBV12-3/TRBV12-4,TGTGCCAGCAGTTTGAGACAGATTTCGGATACGCAGTATTTT,CASSLRQISDTQYF
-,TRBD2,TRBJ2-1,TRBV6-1,TGTGCCAGCACCTTGCGGGAGATCAGAAATGAGCAGTTCTTC,CASTLREIRNEQFF
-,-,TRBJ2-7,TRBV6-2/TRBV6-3,TGTGCCAGCAGTTACATCCCCGGTTGGGGGGAGCAGTACTTC,CASSYIPGWGEQYF
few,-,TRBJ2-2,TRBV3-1,TGTGCCAGCAGCCAAGTCCCCGAGGGGTATATCTATAACACCGGGGAGCTGTTTTTT,CASSQVPEGYIYNTGELFF
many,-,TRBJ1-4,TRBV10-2,TGCGCCAGCAGTGAGTCGACCCTCTGGCGGACTAATGAAAAACTGTTTTTT,CASSESTLWRTNEKLFF
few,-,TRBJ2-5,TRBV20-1,TGCAGTGCTAGGACACCTCCGGAGACCCAGTACTTC,CSARTPPETQYF
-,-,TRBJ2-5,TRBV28,TGTGCCAGCATCGGGGATTTCGTCCAAGAGACCCAGTACTTC,CASIGDFVQETQYF
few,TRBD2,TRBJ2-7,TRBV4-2,TGTGCCAGCAGCCAAGGGGCGGGGGATCTCTACGAGCAGTACTTC,CASSQGAGDLYEQYF
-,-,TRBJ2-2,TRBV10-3,TGTGCCATCCAAGACACAGGGAAGTCGAACACCGGGGAGCTGTTTTTT,CAIQDTGKSNTGELFF
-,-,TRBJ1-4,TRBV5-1,TGCGCCAGCAGCTTGTGGGGGACGCGGGAAGAAAAACTGTTTTTT,CASSLWGTREEKLFF
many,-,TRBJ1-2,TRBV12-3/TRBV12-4,TGTGCCAGCAGTCGGCCAGGGGTTAGCTATGGCTACACCTTC,CASSRPGVSYGYTF
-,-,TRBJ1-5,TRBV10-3,TGTGCCATCAGTGAGTCGGACGGGGGCGGCAATCAGCCCCAGCATTTT,CAISESDGGGNQPQHF
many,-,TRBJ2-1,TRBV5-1,TGCGCCAGCAGCAAGAGACCGAAGGACAATGAGCAGTTCTTC,CASSKRPKDNEQFF
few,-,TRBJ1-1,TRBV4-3,TGCGCCAGCAGCCAAGATCATGGGGGAGCTGAAGCTTTCTTT,CASSQDHGGAEAFF
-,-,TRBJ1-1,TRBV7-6,TGTGCCAGCAGCTTAGGGGGTGCGGCAGATCACATGAACACTGAAGCTTTCTTT,CASSLGGAADHMNTEAFF
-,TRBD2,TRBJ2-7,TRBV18,TGTGCCAGCTCACCGCTCGGGACTAGCGGGAGGTACGAGCAGTACTTC,CASSPLGTSGRYEQYF
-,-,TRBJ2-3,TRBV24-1,TGTGCCACCAGTGAGCCGCCAACAGATACGCAGTATTTT,CATSEPPTDTQYF
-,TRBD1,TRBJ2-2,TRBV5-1,TGCGCCAGCAGCTTGGCGGGACAGACGAACACCGGGGAGCTGTTTTTT,CASSLAGQTNTGELFF
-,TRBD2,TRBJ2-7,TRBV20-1,TGCAGTGCTAGAATAGGAAGCGGGAGCTCCTACGAGCAGTACTTC,CSARIGSGSSYEQYF
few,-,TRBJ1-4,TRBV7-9,TGTGCCAGCAGCTTAGGGCAGGGCCCTGAAAAACTGTTTTTT,CASSLGQGPEKLFF
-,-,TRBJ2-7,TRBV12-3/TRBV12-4,TGTGCCAGCAGTTTCCCGCCCCCCTACGAGCAGTACTTC,CASSFPPPYEQYF
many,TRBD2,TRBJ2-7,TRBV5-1,TGCGCCAGCAGTGACGCGGGGGGCTCCTACGAGCAGTACTTC,CASSDAGGSYEQYF
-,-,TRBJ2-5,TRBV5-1,TGCGCCAGCAGCTTCTTCTCCGTTGAGGAGACCCAGTACTTC,CASSFFSVEETQYF
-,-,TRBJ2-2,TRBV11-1,TGTGCCAGCAGCGATATAGCTTGGACGGCTCGATTTAACACCGGGGAGCTGTTTTTT,CASSDIAWTARFNTGELFF
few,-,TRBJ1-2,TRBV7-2,TGTGCCAGCAGCGGAAGGGGTGGCTACACCTTC,CASSGRGGYTF
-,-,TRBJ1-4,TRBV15,TGTGCCACCAGCAGGCCTACCGAGGTTGAAAAACTGTTTTTT,CATSRPTEVEKLFF
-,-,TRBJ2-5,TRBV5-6,TGTGCCAGCCAACGGGGGTTGGAGGAGACCCAGTACTTC,CASQRGLEETQYF
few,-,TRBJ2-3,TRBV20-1,TGCAGTGCAACCTTCACCGTCACAGATACGCAGTATTTT,CSATFTVTDTQYF
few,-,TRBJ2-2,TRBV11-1,TGTGCCAGCAGCGACCCAAACAGGGACACCGGGGAGCTGTTTTTT,CASSDPNRDTGELFF
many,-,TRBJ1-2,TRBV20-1,TGCAGTGCTAGAGATGGGTTGGGATATGGCTACACCTTC,CSARDGLGYGYTF
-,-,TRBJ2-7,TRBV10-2,TGCGCCAGCAGTGAGGGATGGGGCTCGCCCTACGAGCAGTACTTC,CASSEGWGSPYEQYF
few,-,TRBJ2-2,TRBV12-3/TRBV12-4,TGTGCCGGGCCCAAGAGGGCCGGCGGGGAGCTGTTTTTT,CAGPKRAGGELFF
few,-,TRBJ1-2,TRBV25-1,TGTGCCAGCAGTGATCTCGGGACCCTTCCTGGCTACACCTTC,CASSDLGTLPGYTF
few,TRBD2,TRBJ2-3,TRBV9,TGTGCCAGCAGCGGATCTAGCGGGAATACAGATACGCAGTATTTT,CASSGSSGNTDTQYF
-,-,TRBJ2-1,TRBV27,TGTGCCAGCAGTTTAGTGGCCTGGGGTAATGAGCAGTTCTTC,CASSLVAWGNEQFF
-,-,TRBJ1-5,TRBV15,TGTGCCACCAGCAGAGATAGTGATCGCAATCAGCCCCAGCATTTT,CATSRDSDRNQPQHF
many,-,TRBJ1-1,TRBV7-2,TGTGCCAGCAGCCTAGGGTATAACACTGAAGCTTTCTTT,CASSLGYNTEAFF
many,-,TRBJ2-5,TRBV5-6,TGTGCCAGCAGCTTGGGGAGCAGAGAGACCCAGTACTTC,CASSLGSRETQYF
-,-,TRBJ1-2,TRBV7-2,TGTGCCAGCAGCTTAGCAAGGACGGCAGCCTATGGCTACACCTTC,CASSLARTAAYGYTF